The 20 T cell receptor beta chains below all came from one sample that was sequenced in a study of blood T cell repertoires in COVID-19. Profiled with immunoSEQ multiplex PCR; TCRdb holds only in-frame clones, not every one. Of a few hundred thousand clones in the sample, around nine tenths were seen once. Input material: PBMCs or T cells enriched from blood (not recorded which). The receptors shown here come from a woman aged 50 to 60 who had recovered from COVID-19.

The chain links TRBV28 to TRBJ1-5, with D perhaps TRBD1 (6 bases). Per germline, CDR1 MDHEN and CDR2 SYDVKM. The CDR3 has 14 residues. The ends were cut back, 6 bases at V and 10 bases at J, with 19 bases in the middle. CDR3 sequence: CASRRFRGQDPQHF. CDR3 DNA: TGTGCCAGCAGACGGTTCAGGGGCCAAGATCCCCAGCATTTT.

The rearrangement joins TRBV5-5 to TRBJ2-2; no clear D. The germline V gene has CDR1 SGHKS and CDR2 YYEKEE (reference sequence). V was trimmed by 1 base and J by 1 base, leaving 8 bases between them. The CDR3 spans 15 residues. CDR3 in amino acids: CASSLNSGNTGELFF. The CDR3 DNA sequence: TGTGCCAGCAGCTTGAATTCAGGGAACACCGGGGAGCTGTTTTTT.

V and J are TRBV4-1 and TRBJ1-1; D call uncertain. The CDR3 contains 15 residues. V lost 4 bases, J lost 4 bases, and 16 bases lay in between. Germline lookup yields CDR1 MGHRA and CDR2 YSYEKL. CDR3 residues: CASSLNQLRFTEAFF. The CDR3 nucleotides read TGCGCCAGCAGCCTCAATCAACTGCGGTTCACTGAAGCTTTCTTT.

This chain uses TRBV18 with TRBJ2-3, with D unclear. CDR3 size: 13 residues. Germline V lookup: CDR1 KGHSH, CDR2 LQKENI. V lost 5 bases and J 0 bases, leaving 6 bases between the germline ends. CDR3 sequence reads: CASSSSSTDTQYF. The CDR3 coding sequence is TGTGCCAGCTCAAGCTCTAGCACAGATACGCAGTATTTT.

The genes are TRBV3-1 (or the pseudogene TRBV3-2) and TRBJ2-5; D remains unclear. This CDR3 has 13 residues. V lost 7 bases and J 7 bases, leaving 16 bases between the germline ends. Germline lookup yields CDR1 LGHDT and CDR2 YNNKEL (reference sequence). DNA of the CDR3: TGTGCCAGCACCCCTAGGAACCGAGGGACCCAGTACTTC. Its protein product is CASTPRNRGTQYF.

The genes are TRBV5-6 and TRBJ2-1; 11 bases align to TRBD2. CDR1 SGHDT and CDR2 YYEEEE come from the germline V gene. The CDR3 is 17 amino acids. The V gene end was trimmed by 1 base and the J gene end by 8 bases; junction bases not matched to a gene: 11. The chain's CDR3 is CASSLRLAGRNNHEQFF. CDR3 in DNA: TGTGCCAGCAGCTTGAGACTAGCGGGGCGGAACAATCATGAGCAGTTCTTC. Based on the CDR3 plus reference TRBV5-6 and TRBJ2-1, the full variable domain is DAGVTQSPTHLIKTRGQQVTLRCSPKSGHDTVSWYQQALGQGPQFIFQYYEEEERQRGNFPDRFSGHQFPNYSSELNVNALLLGDSALYLCASSLRLAGRNNHEQFFGPGTRLTVL.

The rearrangement uses TRBV30 and TRBJ2-7; 7 bases are shared with TRBD1. Trimming cost V 2 bases and J 5 bases; bases outside gene matches: 6. Germline values: CDR1 GTSNPN, CDR2 SVGIG (reference sequence). The CDR3 has 13 residues. The CDR3 loop reads CAWSPTGNDEQYF. The CDR3 nucleotides are TGTGCCTGGAGTCCGACAGGGAACGACGAGCAGTACTTC.

The chain is built from TRBV14 and TRBJ2-3; TRBD2 might be the D (6 bases). The CDR3 extends over 15 amino acids. The V gene's germline CDR1 is SGHDN and CDR2 FVKESK. V was clipped by 8 bases and J by 0 bases, with 15 bases between them. CDR3 amino acids: CASAWGVTSTDTQYF. The CDR3, as DNA: TGTGCCAGCGCTTGGGGGGTGACTAGCACAGATACGCAGTATTTT.

The rearrangement links TRBV19 to TRBJ1-6; the match to TRBD1 covers 10 bases. From germline, CDR1 is LNHDA and CDR2 SQIVND (reference sequence). After removal of 5 bases from V and 6 bases from J, the junction contained 19 bases not matched to a gene. CDR3 length equals 20 residues. This CDR3 is CASSSFLGTGDIGANSPLHF. The CDR3 coding sequence is TGTGCCAGTAGTTCCTTCCTCGGGACAGGGGACATCGGGGCTAATTCACCCCTCCACTTT.

This chain links TRBV5-4 with TRBJ1-2; a weak D match, TRBD1 (6 bases). V was pared by 6 bases and J by 7 bases, with 19 bases between. Germline loops: CDR1 SGHNT, CDR2 YYREEE (reference sequence). The CDR3 runs to 14 residues. CDR3 loop: CASNLQGILGGYTF. Here the CDR3 DNA reads TGTGCCAGCAACTTACAGGGAATACTGGGTGGCTACACCTTC.

The chain combines TRBV12-3 or TRBV12-4 with TRBJ2-5; D remains ambiguous. The CDR3 loop spans 13 amino acids. The germline V and J ends were trimmed by 1 base and 4 bases, with 7 bases remaining between them. The CDR3 spells CASSLGSRETQYF. CDR3 bases: TGTGCCAGCAGTTTAGGCTCTAGAGAGACCCAGTACTTC.

The chain employs TRBV4-1 and TRBJ1-1; D perhaps matches TRBD1 (5 bases). V gave up 5 bases and J gave up 5 bases, with 18 bases separating them. Germline V gene sequence: CDR1 MGHRA, CDR2 YSYEKL. This CDR3 region has 15 residues. The CDR3 nucleotides are TGCGCCAGCAGCGTCCTCGCGGGGGGAGGAACTGAAGCTTTCTTT. This codes for CASSVLAGGGTEAFF.

The rearrangement joins TRBV7-6 to TRBJ2-2; 12 bases fit TRBD2. The trim removed 3 bases at V and 1 base at J, leaving 6 bases unmatched. From germline, CDR1 is SGHVS and CDR2 FNYEAQ. The CDR3 spans 18 residues. As DNA, the CDR3 is TGTGCCAGCAGCTTCCAGACTAGCGGGGGAAGGAACACCGGGGAGCTGTTTTTT. It codes for CASSFQTSGGRNTGELFF.

This chain connects TRBV5-1 to TRBJ1-4; D might be TRBD1 (6 bases). Looked up from germline, CDR1 is SGHRS and CDR2 is YFSETQ. The CDR3 is made up of 17 amino acids. V was shortened by 4 bases and J by 6 bases, with 22 bases between the two germline ends. The CDR3 DNA reads TGCGCCAGCAGCCCGACAACGGGGACATCCGTGCATGAAAAACTGTTTTTT. Its translation: CASSPTTGTSVHEKLFF.

CDR3 coding DNA: TGTGCCAGCAGCCAATTAGGGGAAGAGACCCAGTACTTC. Translating it yields CASSQLGEETQYF. J is TRBJ2-5 and V is TRBV14, with D tentatively TRBD1 (5 bases). CDR3 length: 13 amino acids. Germline V gene lookup returns CDR1 SGHDN and CDR2 FVKESK. V shed 2 bases and J shed 3 bases, with 7 bases lying between them.

This chain joins TRBV5-1 and TRBJ2-2; 9 bases agree with TRBD2. The CDR3 runs to 16 residues. The V gene's germline CDR1 is SGHRS and CDR2 YFSETQ. Trimming at V came to 1 base and at J to 4 bases, leaving 5 bases not matched to a gene. The CDR3 loop is CASSLSSGATTGELFF. The CDR3 DNA follows: TGCGCCAGCAGCTTGTCTAGCGGGGCGACCACCGGGGAGCTGTTTTTT.

The chain links TRBV11-2 to TRBJ2-3; maybe TRBD2 (6 bases). The V gene's germline CDR1 is SGHAT and CDR2 FQNNGV. V was clipped by 6 bases and J by 11 bases, with 30 bases between them. This CDR3 has 17 residues. CDR3 in amino acids: CASRNPWEDIQRGGQYF. The CDR3, as DNA: TGTGCCAGCAGAAACCCATGGGAGGACATCCAACGAGGTGGGCAGTATTTT.

The chain joins TRBV7-6 to TRBJ2-2; a weak D match, TRBD2 (6 bases). Germline V gene sequence: CDR1 SGHVS, CDR2 FNYEAQ. V was shortened by 5 bases and J by 7 bases, with 20 bases between the two germline ends. The CDR3 extends over 16 amino acids. This chain's CDR3 is CASSHSGDQWGGELFF. CDR3 nucleotides: TGTGCCAGCAGCCACTCGGGAGATCAATGGGGCGGGGAGCTGTTTTTT.

V usage is TRBV28 and J usage is TRBJ1-4; TRBD1 matches at 7 bases. Trimming removed 5 bases from V and 7 bases from J; junction bases left unmatched: 7. The CDR3 has 14 residues. Germline V gives CDR1 MDHEN, CDR2 SYDVKM. For the CDR3, the DNA is TGTGCCAGCAGTAGCTTGCAGGGGGGTGAAAAACTGTTTTTT. This encodes CASSSLQGGEKLFF.

The rearrangement joins TRBV5-1 to TRBJ2-3, with D possibly TRBD2 on 6 matching bases. Germline CDR1 is SGHRS and CDR2 is YFSETQ. V lost 0 bases, J lost 4 bases, and 21 bases lay in between. The CDR3 covers 18 residues. This chain's CDR3 is CASSLVSTGSGPPDTQYF. The CDR3 nucleotides are TGCGCCAGCAGCTTGGTTAGTACGGGAAGCGGGCCGCCAGATACGCAGTATTTT. The whole variable domain, remainder taken from reference TRBV5-1 and TRBJ2-3, is KAGVTQTPRYLIKTRGQQVTLSCSPISGHRSVSWYQQTPGQGLQFLFEYFSETQRNKGNFPGRFSGRQFSNSRSEMNVSTLELGDSALYLCASSLVSTGSGPPDTQYFGPGTRLTVL.